This is a list of T cell receptor beta chains from one sample in a study of blood T cell repertoires in COVID-19. Sequencing used immunoSEQ multiplex PCR; TCRdb keeps in-frame clones, though not all of them. The sample carries more than 25,000 clones, around nine tenths recorded once. The specimen sequenced was peripheral blood. The receptors were gathered from a human donor in a cohort sampled during active COVID-19. The CDR3 runs from the conserved cysteine through the conserved F or W. Fields, in order: clone size, V gene, D gene, J gene, CDR3 DNA, CDR3 protein. A D gene is named only where the DNA matches it firmly. Not all rows give a size; the values are once, few, many and, for expanded clones, a class.

-,TRBV29-1,TRBD1,TRBJ2-5,TGCAGCGTTGGGGACAGGGTGCGGGAGACCCAGTACTTC,CSVGDRVRETQYF
-,TRBV6-2/TRBV6-3,-,TRBJ2-4,TGTGCCAGCAGTCGGGTGGCTAACATTCAGTACTTC,CASSRVANIQYF
-,TRBV5-1,-,TRBJ2-2,TGCGCCAGCGTTAGGGGCCTGAACACCGGGGAGCTGTTTTTT,CASVRGLNTGELFF
-,TRBV2,-,TRBJ2-5,TGTGCCAGCAGTGTAGAGGAGACCCAGTACTTC,CASSVEETQYF
few,TRBV4-2,TRBD2,TRBJ2-7,TGTGCCAGCAGCCAAGAATCGACTAGCCCTCACTACGAGCAGTACTTC,CASSQESTSPHYEQYF
-,TRBV7-2,-,TRBJ1-5,TGTGCCAGCAGCTTAGTTTCAGGGGGCAATCAGCCCCAGCATTTT,CASSLVSGGNQPQHF
-,TRBV7-9,-,TRBJ2-5,TGTGCCAGCAGCTTCTCAGGGTACCAAGAGACCCAGTACTTC,CASSFSGYQETQYF
-,TRBV5-1,TRBD2,TRBJ2-3,TGCGCCAGCAGCTTGACTAGCGGCACAGATACGCAGTATTTT,CASSLTSGTDTQYF
-,TRBV12-3/TRBV12-4,-,TRBJ2-7,TGTGCCAGCGCCCCAGGGGCCTCCTACGAGCAGTACTTC,CASAPGASYEQYF
-,TRBV19,TRBD1,TRBJ1-5,TGTGCCAGTAGTTTAACAGGGGGCAATCAGCCCCAGCATTTT,CASSLTGGNQPQHF
-,TRBV6-1,-,TRBJ1-5,TGTGCCAGCAGTGAAGAACTGCACGATCAGCCCCAGCATTTT,CASSEELHDQPQHF
-,TRBV19,-,TRBJ1-2,TGTGCCAGTAGCCCCGGGTATGGCTACACCTTC,CASSPGYGYTF
-,TRBV10-3,-,TRBJ1-1,TGTGCCACCCTTATGCAGGAAGGCACTGAAGCTTTCTTT,CATLMQEGTEAFF
-,TRBV11-3,-,TRBJ1-1,TGTGCCAGCAGCTTAGGGGCCATGAACACTGAAGCTTTCTTT,CASSLGAMNTEAFF
-,TRBV7-9,-,TRBJ1-2,TGTGCCAGCAGCTCCCTAATAATGCCTACCTATGGCTACACCTTC,CASSSLIMPTYGYTF
-,TRBV7-9,TRBD2,TRBJ2-1,TGTGCCAGCAGCTTAGTAAGGACTAGCACCCACAATGAGCAGTTCTTC,CASSLVRTSTHNEQFF
-,TRBV3-1/TRBV3-2,-,TRBJ2-7,TGTGCCAGCAGCCAAGATAGGGGCGCGGAGGGGCGCAACGAGCAGTACTTC,CASSQDRGAEGRNEQYF
-,TRBV6-5,TRBD2,TRBJ2-7,TGTGCCAGCACCCCTGGGGGGGGTCACGACGAGCAGTACTTC,CASTPGGGHDEQYF
-,TRBV3-1/TRBV3-2,TRBD2,TRBJ2-1,TGTGCCAGCAGCCAAGAGACTAGCGGGGCCGGTGAGCAGTTCTTC,CASSQETSGAGEQFF
-,TRBV4-1,-,TRBJ1-6,TGCGCCAGCAGCCAGAGTTGGATTTTGCTAGCCGATAATTCACCCCTCCACTTT,CASSQSWILLADNSPLHF
-,TRBV9,-,TRBJ1-2,TGTGCCAGCAGTACCCTCGTTTTGGGCTCTAACTATGGCTACACCTTC,CASSTLVLGSNYGYTF
-,TRBV5-1,-,TRBJ2-2,TGCGCCAGCCCTCATTCGGGGAGGACCGGGGAGCTGTTTTTT,CASPHSGRTGELFF
-,TRBV3-1/TRBV3-2,TRBD2,TRBJ2-5,TGTGCCAGCAGCCAAGACCGGGTTAAGCGGGGGGCGTTCCAAGAGACCCAGTACTTC,CASSQDRVKRGAFQETQYF
-,TRBV30,TRBD1,TRBJ2-7,TGTGCCTGGAGTACCGGGACAGGGGGCTCCTACGAGCAGTACTTC,CAWSTGTGGSYEQYF
-,TRBV6-5,-,TRBJ2-7,TGTGCCAGCATGAGAGCTAGTGGCGAGCAGTACTTC,CASMRASGEQYF
once,TRBV30,-,TRBJ2-2,TGTGCCTGGAGTGAGGGACTTAGCACCGGGGAGCTGTTTTTT,CAWSEGLSTGELFF
-,TRBV15,-,TRBJ2-7,TGTGCCACCAGCAGAGCGATTACAGGCTCCTACGAGCAGTACTTC,CATSRAITGSYEQYF
-,TRBV3-1/TRBV3-2,-,TRBJ1-1,TGTGCCAGCAGCCAAGTGAGAAACACTGAAGCTTTCTTT,CASSQVRNTEAFF
-,TRBV5-1,TRBD1,TRBJ1-4,TGCGCCAGCAGCTTCCGGGACAGATATGAAAAACTGTTTTTT,CASSFRDRYEKLFF
-,TRBV7-9,-,TRBJ2-2,TGTGCCAGCAGCTTATATCGTGACACCGGGGAGCTGTTTTTT,CASSLYRDTGELFF
-,TRBV7-9,TRBD2,TRBJ2-3,TGTGCCAGCAGCTTAAACCAGCGGGGGGGATACACAGATACGCAGTATTTT,CASSLNQRGGYTDTQYF
few,TRBV28,-,TRBJ1-5,TGTGCCAGCAGTTTTGTAGTGGGGGGATCTCAGCCCCAGCATTTT,CASSFVVGGSQPQHF
-,TRBV19,-,TRBJ1-1,TGTGCCAGCGTGACTACAGTGAACACTGAAGCTTTCTTT,CASVTTVNTEAFF
-,TRBV5-1,TRBD2,TRBJ2-2,TGCGCCAGCAGCCCCACACTAGCGGGGGGCCAGAACGGGGAGCTGTTTTTT,CASSPTLAGGQNGELFF
-,TRBV5-5,-,TRBJ2-7,TGTGCCAGCAGCATAGGACAGAACTCCTACGAGCAGTACTTC,CASSIGQNSYEQYF
-,TRBV10-3,-,TRBJ2-7,TGTGCCATCGGGGGGTCGCCTGAGTTTGGGGAGCAGTACTTC,CAIGGSPEFGEQYF
-,TRBV30,-,TRBJ1-1,TGTGCCTGGAGTGTACGGGGGGGGCGGAACACTGAAGCTTTCTTT,CAWSVRGGRNTEAFF
-,TRBV29-1,-,TRBJ2-7,TGCAGCGTTCGTTCGGGTAGGCGGGACGAGCAGTACTTC,CSVRSGRRDEQYF
-,TRBV3-1/TRBV3-2,-,TRBJ2-7,TGTGCCAGCAGCCAAGATCTAGCGAGTGAGCAGTACTTC,CASSQDLASEQYF
-,TRBV6-5,-,TRBJ2-3,TGTGCCAGCAGCCCGACTGATACGCAGTATTTT,CASSPTDTQYF
few,TRBV2,TRBD1,TRBJ2-7,TGTGCCAGCAGCCCGACAGGGGGATCGTACGAGCAGTACTTC,CASSPTGGSYEQYF
-,TRBV25-1,-,TRBJ2-3,TGTGCCAGCAATGGAGGGCCGGGAACGCAGTATTTT,CASNGGPGTQYF
-,TRBV27,-,TRBJ2-3,TGTGCCAGCAGTTTGGGCAGATGGGGCACAGATACGCAGTATTTT,CASSLGRWGTDTQYF
-,TRBV4-2,-,TRBJ1-4,TGTGCCAGCAGCCCCTCCGGGAAGTGGGATGAAAAACTGTTTTTT,CASSPSGKWDEKLFF
-,TRBV5-1,TRBD2,TRBJ2-1,TGCGCCAGCAGCTTGATTAGCGGGATATCCTACAATGAGCAGTTCTTC,CASSLISGISYNEQFF
-,TRBV27,TRBD2,TRBJ2-1,TGTGCCAGCAGTCCACAAACCTACTATGCGACTAGCGGGAGAGGTTGTGAGCAGTTCTTC,CASSPQTYYATSGRGCEQFF
-,TRBV10-1,TRBD2,TRBJ2-1,TGCGCCAGCAGTGAGGGCTCTAGCGGGAGCTACAATGAGCAGTTCTTC,CASSEGSSGSYNEQFF
-,TRBV5-4,-,TRBJ1-2,TGTGCCAGCAGAATGGACACCCTACCGGATGGCTACACCTTC,CASRMDTLPDGYTF
once,TRBV5-4,TRBD1,TRBJ2-1,TGTGCCAGCAGCCTGACAGGGGGTTACAATGAGCAGTTCTTC,CASSLTGGYNEQFF
once,TRBV4-1,-,TRBJ2-7,TGCGCCAGCAGCCAAGTGGCAGGGCCAAACTACGAGCAGTACTTC,CASSQVAGPNYEQYF
-,TRBV2,-,TRBJ2-7,TGTGCCAGCAGTGAGGACAGAGAAAGCTCCTACGAGCAGTACTTC,CASSEDRESSYEQYF
-,TRBV7-2,-,TRBJ1-2,TGTGCCAGCAGCTTGGCGGCCCGGGACAAGGGCTATGGCTACACCTTC,CASSLAARDKGYGYTF
-,TRBV4-1,-,TRBJ2-1,TGCGCCAGCAGCCAAGGAGGGTCCCCTTACAATGAGCAGTTCTTC,CASSQGGSPYNEQFF
-,TRBV3-1/TRBV3-2,-,TRBJ1-3,TGTGCCAGCAGCCAAATGGGCCAGGGAAACACCATATATTTT,CASSQMGQGNTIYF
-,TRBV7-9,TRBD2,TRBJ2-2,TGTGCCAGCAGTTTCCTAGCGGTCATGAACACCGGGGAGCTGTTTTTT,CASSFLAVMNTGELFF
few,TRBV7-3,-,TRBJ1-3,TGTGCCAGCAGCTTATGGTGGCGGGAAACCTCCGGAAACACCATATATTTT,CASSLWWRETSGNTIYF
-,TRBV6-5,-,TRBJ1-5,TGTGCCAGCAATCCTGACAGTGCGAATCAGCCCCAGCATTTT,CASNPDSANQPQHF
-,TRBV7-6,TRBD1,TRBJ2-5,TGTGCCAGCAGCTTAGGGGGGACAGCCCAAGAGACCCAGTACTTC,CASSLGGTAQETQYF
-,TRBV19,TRBD1,TRBJ2-2,TGTGCCAGTAGTATAGATCTGAGACAGGGGAACACCGGGGAGCTGTTTTTT,CASSIDLRQGNTGELFF